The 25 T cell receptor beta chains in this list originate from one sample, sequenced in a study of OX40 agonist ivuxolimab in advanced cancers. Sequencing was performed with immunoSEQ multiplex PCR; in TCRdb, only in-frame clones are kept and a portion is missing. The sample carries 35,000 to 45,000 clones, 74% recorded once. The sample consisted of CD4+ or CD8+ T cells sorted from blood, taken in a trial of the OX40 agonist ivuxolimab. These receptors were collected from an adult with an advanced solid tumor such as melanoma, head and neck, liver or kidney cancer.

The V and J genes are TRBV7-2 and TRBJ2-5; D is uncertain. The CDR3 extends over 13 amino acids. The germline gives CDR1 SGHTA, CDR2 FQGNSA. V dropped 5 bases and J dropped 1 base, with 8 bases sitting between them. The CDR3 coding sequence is TGTGCCAGCAGCCTAACCCCCCAAGAGACCCAGTACTTC. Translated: CASSLTPQETQYF.

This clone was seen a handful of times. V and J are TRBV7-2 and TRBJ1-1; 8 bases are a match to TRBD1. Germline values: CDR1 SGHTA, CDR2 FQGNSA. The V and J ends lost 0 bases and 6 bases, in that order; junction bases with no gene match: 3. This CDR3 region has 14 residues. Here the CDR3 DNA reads TGTGCCAGCAGCTTAGCGGGACAGGTTCCTGAAGCTTTCTTT. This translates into CASSLAGQVPEAFF.

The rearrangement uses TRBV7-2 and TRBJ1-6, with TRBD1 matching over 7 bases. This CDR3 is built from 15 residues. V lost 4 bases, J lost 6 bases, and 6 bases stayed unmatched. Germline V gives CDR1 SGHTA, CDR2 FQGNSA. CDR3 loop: CASSSYRGGNSPLHF. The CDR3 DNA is TGTGCCAGCAGCTCATACAGGGGAGGTAATTCACCCCTCCACTTT.

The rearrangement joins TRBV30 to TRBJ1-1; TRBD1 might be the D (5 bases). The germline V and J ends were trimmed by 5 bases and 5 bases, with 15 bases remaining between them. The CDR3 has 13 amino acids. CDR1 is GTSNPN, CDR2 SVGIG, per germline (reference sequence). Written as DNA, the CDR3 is TGTGCCTGGGCATGGGGGGTAGGAACTGAAGCTTTCTTT. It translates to CAWAWGVGTEAFF. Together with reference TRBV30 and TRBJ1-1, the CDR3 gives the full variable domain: SQTIHQWPATLVQPVGSPLSLECTVEGTSNPNLYWYRQAAGRGLQLLFYSVGIGQISSEVPQNLSASRPQDRQFILSSKKLLLSDSGFYLCAWAWGVGTEAFFGQGTRLTVV.

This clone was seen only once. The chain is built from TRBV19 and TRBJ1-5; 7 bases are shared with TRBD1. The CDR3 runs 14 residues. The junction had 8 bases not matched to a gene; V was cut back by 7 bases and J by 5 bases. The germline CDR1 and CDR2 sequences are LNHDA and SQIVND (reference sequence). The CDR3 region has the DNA TGTGCCAGTAACCCGGACAGGTATGATCAGCCCCAGCATTTT. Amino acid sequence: CASNPDRYDQPQHF.

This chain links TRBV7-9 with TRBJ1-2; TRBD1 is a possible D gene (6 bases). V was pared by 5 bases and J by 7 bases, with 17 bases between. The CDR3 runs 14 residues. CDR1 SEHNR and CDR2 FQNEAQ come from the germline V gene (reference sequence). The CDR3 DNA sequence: TGTGCCAGCAGCCCCTGGGGGGGGGCAGCTGGCTACACCTTC. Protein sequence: CASSPWGGAAGYTF.

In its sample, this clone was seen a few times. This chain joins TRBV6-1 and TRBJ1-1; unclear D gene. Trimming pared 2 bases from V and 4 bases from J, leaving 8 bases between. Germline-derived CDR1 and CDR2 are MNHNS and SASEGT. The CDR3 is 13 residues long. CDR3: CASSEFDPTEAFF. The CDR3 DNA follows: TGTGCCAGCAGTGAATTTGACCCCACTGAAGCTTTCTTT.

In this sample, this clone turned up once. CDR3 in DNA: TGTGCCAGCAGCTTACTTCAGGGCTACACCTTC. This encodes CASSLLQGYTF. The chain carries TRBV5-8 and TRBJ1-2; no definite D call. Germline CDR1 SGHTS, CDR2 YDEGEE. CDR3 length: 11 amino acids. V shed 2 bases and J shed 8 bases, with 7 bases lying between them.

The CDR3 bases are TGTGCCAGCAGTGGTCGGTCAGACCTGAACACTGAAGCTTTCTTT. It codes for CASSGRSDLNTEAFF. V and J are TRBV2 and TRBJ1-1; the D is unclear. The CDR3 consists of 15 residues. The V end was cut by 4 bases, the J end by 0 bases, with 12 bases between. Per the germline V gene, CDR1 is SNHLY and CDR2 is FYNNEI.

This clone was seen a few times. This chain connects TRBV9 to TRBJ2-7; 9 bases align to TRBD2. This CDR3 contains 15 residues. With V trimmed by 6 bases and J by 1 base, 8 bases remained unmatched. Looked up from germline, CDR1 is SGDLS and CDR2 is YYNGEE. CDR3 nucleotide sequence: TGTGCCAGCACCCCAGGGGCGGGGGGGTCCTACGAGCAGTACTTC. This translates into CASTPGAGGSYEQYF.

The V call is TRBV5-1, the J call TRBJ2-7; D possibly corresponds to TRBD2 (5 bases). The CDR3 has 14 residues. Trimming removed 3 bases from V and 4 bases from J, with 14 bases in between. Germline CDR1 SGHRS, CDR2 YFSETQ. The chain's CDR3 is CASSSNAGSYEQYV. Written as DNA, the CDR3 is TGCGCCAGCAGCTCCAATGCGGGCAGTTACGAGCAGTACGTC.

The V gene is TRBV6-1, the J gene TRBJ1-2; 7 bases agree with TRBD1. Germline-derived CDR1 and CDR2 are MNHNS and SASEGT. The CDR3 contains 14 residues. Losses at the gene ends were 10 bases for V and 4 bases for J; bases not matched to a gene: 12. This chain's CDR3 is CATTRRQGVYGYTF. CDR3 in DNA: TGTGCCACTACGAGGCGGCAGGGGGTCTATGGCTACACCTTC.

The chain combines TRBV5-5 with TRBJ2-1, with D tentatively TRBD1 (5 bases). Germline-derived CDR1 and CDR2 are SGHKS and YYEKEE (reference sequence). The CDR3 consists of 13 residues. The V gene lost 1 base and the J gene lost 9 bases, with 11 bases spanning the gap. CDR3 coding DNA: TGTGCCAGCAGCTTGCAGGGATCAATTGAGCAGTTCTTC. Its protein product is CASSLQGSIEQFF.

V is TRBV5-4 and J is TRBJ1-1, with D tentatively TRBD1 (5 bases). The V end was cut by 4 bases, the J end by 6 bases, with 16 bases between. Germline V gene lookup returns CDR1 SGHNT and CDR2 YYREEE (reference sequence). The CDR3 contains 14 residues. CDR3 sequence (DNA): TGTGCCAGCAGCCCCGATCAGGGACGGGCTGAAGCTTTCTTT. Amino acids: CASSPDQGRAEAFF.

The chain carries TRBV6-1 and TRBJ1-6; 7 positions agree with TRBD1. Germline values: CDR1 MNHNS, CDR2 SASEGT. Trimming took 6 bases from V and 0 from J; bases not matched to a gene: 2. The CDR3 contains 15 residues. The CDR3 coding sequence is TGTGCCAGCAGCGGGGACAGCTCCTATAATTCACCCCTCCACTTT. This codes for CASSGDSSYNSPLHF.

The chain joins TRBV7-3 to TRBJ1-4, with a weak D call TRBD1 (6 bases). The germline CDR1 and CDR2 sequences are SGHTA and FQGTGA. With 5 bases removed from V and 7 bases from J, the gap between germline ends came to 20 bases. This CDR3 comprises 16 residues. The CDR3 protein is CASSPSWRGGTEKLFF. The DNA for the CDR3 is TGTGCCAGCAGCCCCTCCTGGAGGGGGGGAACTGAAAAACTGTTTTTT.

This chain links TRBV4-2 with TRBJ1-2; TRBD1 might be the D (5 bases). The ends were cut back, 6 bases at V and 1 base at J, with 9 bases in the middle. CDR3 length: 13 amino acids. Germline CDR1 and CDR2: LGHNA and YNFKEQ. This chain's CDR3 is CASRPRDNYGYTF. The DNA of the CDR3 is TGTGCCAGCAGACCCAGGGATAACTATGGCTACACCTTC.

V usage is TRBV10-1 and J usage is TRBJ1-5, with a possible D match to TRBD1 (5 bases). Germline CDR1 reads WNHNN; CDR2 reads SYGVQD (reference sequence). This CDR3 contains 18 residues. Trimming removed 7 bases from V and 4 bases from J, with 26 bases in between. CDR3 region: CASTHPSWGKVKNQPQHF. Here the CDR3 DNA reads TGCGCCAGCACCCACCCCTCCTGGGGGAAGGTTAAAAATCAGCCCCAGCATTTT.

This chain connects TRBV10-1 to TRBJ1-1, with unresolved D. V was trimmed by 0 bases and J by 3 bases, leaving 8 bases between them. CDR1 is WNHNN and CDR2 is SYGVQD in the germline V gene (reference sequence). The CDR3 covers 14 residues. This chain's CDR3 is CASSESGVHTEAFF. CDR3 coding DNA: TGCGCCAGCAGTGAGTCGGGAGTACACACTGAAGCTTTCTTT.

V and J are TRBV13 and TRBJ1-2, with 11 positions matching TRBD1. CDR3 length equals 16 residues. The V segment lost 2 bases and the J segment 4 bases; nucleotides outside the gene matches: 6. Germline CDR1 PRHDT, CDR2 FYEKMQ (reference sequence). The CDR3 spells CASSLIGQGAIYGYTF. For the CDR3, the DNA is TGTGCCAGCAGCTTAATAGGACAGGGGGCAATCTATGGCTACACCTTC.

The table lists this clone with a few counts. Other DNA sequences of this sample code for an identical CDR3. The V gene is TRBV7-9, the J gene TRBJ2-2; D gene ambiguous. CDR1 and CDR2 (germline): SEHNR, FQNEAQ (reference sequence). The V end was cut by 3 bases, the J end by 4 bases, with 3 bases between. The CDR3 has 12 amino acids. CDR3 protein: CASSLSTGELFF. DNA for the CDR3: TGTGCCAGCAGCTTGAGCACCGGGGAGCTGTTTTTT.

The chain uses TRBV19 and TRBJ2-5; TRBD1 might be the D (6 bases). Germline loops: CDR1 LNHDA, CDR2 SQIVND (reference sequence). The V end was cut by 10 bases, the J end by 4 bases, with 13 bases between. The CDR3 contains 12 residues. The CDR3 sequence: CATGQSGETQYF. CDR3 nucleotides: TGTGCCACCGGACAGTCGGGAGAGACCCAGTACTTC.

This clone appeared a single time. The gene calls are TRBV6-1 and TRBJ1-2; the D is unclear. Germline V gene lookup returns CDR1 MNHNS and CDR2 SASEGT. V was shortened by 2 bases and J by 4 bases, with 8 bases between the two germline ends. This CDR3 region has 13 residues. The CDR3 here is CASSENSPYGYTF. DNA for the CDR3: TGTGCCAGCAGTGAAAACAGCCCCTATGGCTACACCTTC.

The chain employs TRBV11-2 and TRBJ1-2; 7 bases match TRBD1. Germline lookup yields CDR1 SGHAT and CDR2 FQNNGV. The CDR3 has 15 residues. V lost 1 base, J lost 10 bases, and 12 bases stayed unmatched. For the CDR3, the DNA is TGTGCCAGCAGCTTAGGAGGGCACAGGGGTCGCGACTACACCTTC. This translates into CASSLGGHRGRDYTF.

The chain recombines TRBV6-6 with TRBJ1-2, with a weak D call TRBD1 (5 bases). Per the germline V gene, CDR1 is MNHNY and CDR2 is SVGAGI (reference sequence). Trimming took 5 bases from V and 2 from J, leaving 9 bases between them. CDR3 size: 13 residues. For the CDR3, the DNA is TGTGCCAGCAGTCAGGGATCGAACTATGGCTACACCTTC. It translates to CASSQGSNYGYTF.